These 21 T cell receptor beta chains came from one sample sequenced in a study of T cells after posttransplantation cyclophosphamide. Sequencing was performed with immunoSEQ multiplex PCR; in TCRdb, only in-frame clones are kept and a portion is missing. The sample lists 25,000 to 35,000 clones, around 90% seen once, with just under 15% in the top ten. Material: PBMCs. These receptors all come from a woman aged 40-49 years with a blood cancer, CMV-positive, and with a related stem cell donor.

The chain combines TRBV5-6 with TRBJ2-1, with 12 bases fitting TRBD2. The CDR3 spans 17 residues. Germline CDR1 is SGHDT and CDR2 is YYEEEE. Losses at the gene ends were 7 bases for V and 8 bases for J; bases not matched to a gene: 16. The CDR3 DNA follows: TGTGCCAGCGGAAGACTAGCGGGGGCGGGGGAGTCGGATGAGCAGTTCTTC. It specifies CASGRLAGAGESDEQFF.

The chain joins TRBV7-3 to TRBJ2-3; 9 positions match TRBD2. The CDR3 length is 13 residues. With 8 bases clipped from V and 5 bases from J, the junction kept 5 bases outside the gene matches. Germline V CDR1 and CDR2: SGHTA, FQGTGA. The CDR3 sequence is CASGGAGGDTQYF. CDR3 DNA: TGTGCCAGCGGGGGAGCGGGGGGAGATACGCAGTATTTT. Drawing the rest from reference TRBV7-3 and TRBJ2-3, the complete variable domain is GAGVSQTPSNKVTEKGKYVELRCDPISGHTALYWYRQSLGQGPEFLIYFQGTGAADDSGLPNDRFFAVRPEGSVSTLKIQRTERGDSAVYLCASGGAGGDTQYFGPGTRLTVL.

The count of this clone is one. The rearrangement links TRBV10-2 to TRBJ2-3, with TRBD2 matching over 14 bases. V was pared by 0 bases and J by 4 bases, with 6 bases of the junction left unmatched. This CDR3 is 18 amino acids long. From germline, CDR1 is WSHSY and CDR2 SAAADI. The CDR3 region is CASSESTSGGAGADTQYF. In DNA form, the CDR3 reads TGCGCCAGCAGTGAGTCGACTAGCGGGGGGGCGGGGGCAGATACGCAGTATTTT.

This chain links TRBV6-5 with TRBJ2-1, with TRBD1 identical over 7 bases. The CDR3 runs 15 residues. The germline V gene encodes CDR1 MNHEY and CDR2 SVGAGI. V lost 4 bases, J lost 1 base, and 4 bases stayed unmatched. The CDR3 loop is CASSLQGPSYNEQFF. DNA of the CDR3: TGTGCCAGCAGTTTACAGGGGCCTTCCTACAATGAGCAGTTCTTC.

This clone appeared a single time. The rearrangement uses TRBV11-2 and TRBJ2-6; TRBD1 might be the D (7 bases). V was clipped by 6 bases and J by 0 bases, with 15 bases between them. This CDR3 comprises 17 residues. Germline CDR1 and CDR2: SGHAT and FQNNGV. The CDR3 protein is CASRLIRGASGANVLTF. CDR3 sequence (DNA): TGTGCCAGCAGGCTTATCAGGGGGGCCTCTGGGGCCAACGTCCTGACTTTC.

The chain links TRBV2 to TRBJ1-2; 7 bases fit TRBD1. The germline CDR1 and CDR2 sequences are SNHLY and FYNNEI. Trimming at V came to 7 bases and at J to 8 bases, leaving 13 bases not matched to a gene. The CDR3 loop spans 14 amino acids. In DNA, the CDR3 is TGTGCCAGCACGCGGCAGGGGGGACAAACGGGCTACACCTTC. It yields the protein CASTRQGGQTGYTF.

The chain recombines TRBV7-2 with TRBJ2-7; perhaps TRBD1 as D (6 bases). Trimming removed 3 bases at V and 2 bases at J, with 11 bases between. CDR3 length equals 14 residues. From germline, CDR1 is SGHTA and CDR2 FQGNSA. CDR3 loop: CASSFRDIPYEQYF. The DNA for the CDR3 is TGTGCCAGCAGCTTCCGGGACATCCCCTACGAGCAGTACTTC.

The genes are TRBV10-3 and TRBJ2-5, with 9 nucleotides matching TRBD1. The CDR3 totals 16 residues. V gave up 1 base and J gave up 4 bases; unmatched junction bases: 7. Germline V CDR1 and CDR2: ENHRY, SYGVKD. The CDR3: CAISEFTGGGRETQYF. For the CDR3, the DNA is TGTGCCATCAGTGAGTTTACAGGGGGCGGGCGAGAGACCCAGTACTTC.

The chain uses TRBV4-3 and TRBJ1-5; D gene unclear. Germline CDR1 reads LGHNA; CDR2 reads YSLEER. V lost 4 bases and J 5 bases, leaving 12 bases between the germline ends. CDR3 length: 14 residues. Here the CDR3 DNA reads TGCGCCAGCAGCCCCTACGCGGGGTATCAGCCCCAGCATTTT. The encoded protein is CASSPYAGYQPQHF.

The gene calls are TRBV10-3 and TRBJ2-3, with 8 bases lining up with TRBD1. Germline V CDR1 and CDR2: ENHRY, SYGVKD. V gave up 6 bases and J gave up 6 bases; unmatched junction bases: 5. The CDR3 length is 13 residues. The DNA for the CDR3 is TGTGCCATCAGGACAGGGGAGCGGGATACGCAGTATTTT. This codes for CAIRTGERDTQYF.

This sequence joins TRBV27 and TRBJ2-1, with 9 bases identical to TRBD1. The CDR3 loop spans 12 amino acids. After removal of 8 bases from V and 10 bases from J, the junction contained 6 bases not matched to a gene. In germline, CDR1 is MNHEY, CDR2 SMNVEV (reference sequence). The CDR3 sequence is CASGTGSWEQFF. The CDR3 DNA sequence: TGTGCCAGCGGGACAGGGTCGTGGGAGCAGTTCTTC.

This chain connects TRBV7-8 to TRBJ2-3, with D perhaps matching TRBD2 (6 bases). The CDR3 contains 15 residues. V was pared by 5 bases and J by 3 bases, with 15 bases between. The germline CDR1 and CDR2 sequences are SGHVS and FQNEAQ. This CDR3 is CASSRTGGVTDTQYF. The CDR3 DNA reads TGTGCCAGCAGCCGGACGGGCGGGGTGACAGATACGCAGTATTTT. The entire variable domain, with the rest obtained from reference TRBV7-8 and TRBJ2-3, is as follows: GAGVSQSPRYKVAKRGQDVALRCDPISGHVSLFWYQQALGQGPEFLTYFQNEAQLDKSGLPSDRFFAERPEGSVSTLKIQRTQQEDSAVYLCASSRTGGVTDTQYFGPGTRLTVL.

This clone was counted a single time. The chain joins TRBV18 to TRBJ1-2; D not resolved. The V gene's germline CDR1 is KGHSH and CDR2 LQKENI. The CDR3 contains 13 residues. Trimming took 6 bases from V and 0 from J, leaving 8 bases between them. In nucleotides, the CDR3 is TGTGCCAGCTCCCTTACAGCTAACTATGGCTACACCTTC. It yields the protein CASSLTANYGYTF.

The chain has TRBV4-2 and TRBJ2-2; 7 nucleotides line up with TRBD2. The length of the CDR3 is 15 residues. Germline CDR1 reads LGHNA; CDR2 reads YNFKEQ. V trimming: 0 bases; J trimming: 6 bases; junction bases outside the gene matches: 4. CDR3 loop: CASSQDRAGAGELFF. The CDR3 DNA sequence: TGTGCCAGCAGCCAAGATCGGGCGGGGGCCGGGGAGCTGTTTTTT.

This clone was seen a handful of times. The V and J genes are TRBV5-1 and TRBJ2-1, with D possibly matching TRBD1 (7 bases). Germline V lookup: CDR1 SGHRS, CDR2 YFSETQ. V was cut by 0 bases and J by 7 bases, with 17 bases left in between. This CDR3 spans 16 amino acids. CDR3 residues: CASSLGGTDGNNEQFF. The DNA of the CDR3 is TGCGCCAGCAGCTTGGGCGGGACAGACGGGAATAATGAGCAGTTCTTC.

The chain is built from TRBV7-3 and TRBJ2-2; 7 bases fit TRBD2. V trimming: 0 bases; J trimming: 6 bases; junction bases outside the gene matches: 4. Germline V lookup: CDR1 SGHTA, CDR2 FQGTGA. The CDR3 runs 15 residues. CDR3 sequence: CASSLTGGAAGELFF. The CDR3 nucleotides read TGTGCCAGCAGCTTAACGGGAGGGGCGGCCGGGGAGCTGTTTTTT.

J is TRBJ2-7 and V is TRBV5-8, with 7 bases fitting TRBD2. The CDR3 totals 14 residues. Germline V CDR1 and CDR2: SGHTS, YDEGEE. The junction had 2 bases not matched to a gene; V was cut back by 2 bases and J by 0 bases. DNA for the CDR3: TGTGCCAGCAGCTTCGGCGGGAGCTCCTACGAGCAGTACTTC. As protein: CASSFGGSSYEQYF.

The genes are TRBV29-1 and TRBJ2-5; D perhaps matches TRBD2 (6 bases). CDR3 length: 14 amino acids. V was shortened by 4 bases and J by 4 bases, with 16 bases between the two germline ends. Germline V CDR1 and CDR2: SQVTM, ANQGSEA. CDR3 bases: TGCAGCGTTGCCGGAGGGGTAAGCGGAGAGACCCAGTACTTC. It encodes CSVAGGVSGETQYF. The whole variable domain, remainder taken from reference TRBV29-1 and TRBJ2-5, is SAVISQKPSRDICQRGTSLTIQCQVDSQVTMMFWYRQQPGQSLTLIATANQGSEATYESGFVIDKFPISRPNLTFSTLTVSNMSPEDSSIYLCSVAGGVSGETQYFGPGTRLLVL.

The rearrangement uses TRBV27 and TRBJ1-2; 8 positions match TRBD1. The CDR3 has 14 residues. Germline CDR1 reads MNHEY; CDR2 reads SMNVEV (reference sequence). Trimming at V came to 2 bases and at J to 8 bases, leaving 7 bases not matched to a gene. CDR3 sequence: CASSLATGAGGYTF. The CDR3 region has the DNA TGTGCCAGCAGTTTAGCGACAGGGGCAGGCGGCTACACCTTC.

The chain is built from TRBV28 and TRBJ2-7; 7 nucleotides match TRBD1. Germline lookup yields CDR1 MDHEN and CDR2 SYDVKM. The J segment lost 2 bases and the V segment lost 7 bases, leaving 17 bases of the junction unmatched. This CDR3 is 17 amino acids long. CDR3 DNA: TGTGCCAGCACCCACAGGGGAGACCTCCTTGGGGCCTACGAGCAGTACTTC. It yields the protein CASTHRGDLLGAYEQYF.

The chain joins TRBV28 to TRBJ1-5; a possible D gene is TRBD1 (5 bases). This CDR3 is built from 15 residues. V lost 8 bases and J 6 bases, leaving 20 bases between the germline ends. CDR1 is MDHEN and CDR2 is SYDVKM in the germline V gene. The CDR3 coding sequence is TGTGCCAGCCTCCCCTGGGGGGGGGACGGTCAGCCCCAGCATTTT. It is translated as CASLPWGGDGQPQHF.